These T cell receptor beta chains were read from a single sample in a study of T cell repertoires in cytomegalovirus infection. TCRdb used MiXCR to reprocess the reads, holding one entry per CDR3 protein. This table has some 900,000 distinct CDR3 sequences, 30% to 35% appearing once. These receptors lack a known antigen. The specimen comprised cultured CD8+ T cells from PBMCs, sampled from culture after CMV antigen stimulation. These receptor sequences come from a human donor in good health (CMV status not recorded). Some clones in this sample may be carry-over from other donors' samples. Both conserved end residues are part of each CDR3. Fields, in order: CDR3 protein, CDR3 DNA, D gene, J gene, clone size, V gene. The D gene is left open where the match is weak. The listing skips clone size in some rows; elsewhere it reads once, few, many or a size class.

CDR3aa: CASSYGRSNQPQHF
CDR3nt: TGTGCCAGCAGTTATGGACGCTCCAATCAGCCCCAGCATTTT
d_gene: NA
j_gene: TRBJ1-5
abundance: many
v_gene: TRBV6-8

CDR3aa: CSVLERDRSNYGYTF
CDR3nt: TGCAGCGTTTTGGAAAGGGACAGGTCTAACTATGGCTACACCTTC
d_gene: TRBD1
j_gene: TRBJ1-2
abundance: NA
v_gene: TRBV29-1

CDR3aa: CASSFETSGYNEQFF
CDR3nt: TGTGCCAGCAGTTTCGAGACTAGCGGATACAATGAGCAGTTCTTC
d_gene: TRBD2
j_gene: TRBJ2-1
abundance: NA
v_gene: TRBV27

CDR3aa: CASSYSNHQPQHF
CDR3nt: TGTGCCAGCAGTTACTCGAATCATCAGCCCCAGCATTTT
d_gene: NA
j_gene: TRBJ1-5
abundance: NA
v_gene: TRBV6-2/TRBV6-3

CDR3aa: CASSSTRRDEQFF
CDR3nt: TGTGCCAGCAGCTCCACCCGAAGGGATGAGCAGTTCTTC
d_gene: NA
j_gene: TRBJ2-1
abundance: NA
v_gene: TRBV7-9

CDR3aa: CASSQGTGLNSPLHF
CDR3nt: TGTGCCAGCAGCCAAGGGACAGGGTTGAATTCACCCCTCCACTTT
d_gene: TRBD1
j_gene: TRBJ1-6
abundance: few
v_gene: TRBV14

CDR3aa: CASSEFPLAGADQETQYF
CDR3nt: TGTGCCAGCAGTGAGTTCCCCCTTGCAGGGGCGGATCAAGAGACCCAGTACTTC
d_gene: NA
j_gene: TRBJ2-5
abundance: few
v_gene: TRBV2

CDR3aa: CSARSGEVQETQYF
CDR3nt: TGCAGTGCTAGGTCGGGGGAAGTCCAAGAGACCCAGTACTTC
d_gene: NA
j_gene: TRBJ2-5
abundance: few
v_gene: TRBV20-1

CDR3aa: CASNPWGPGRQPQHF
CDR3nt: TGTGCCAGCAACCCATGGGGTCCGGGCCGGCAGCCCCAGCATTTT
d_gene: NA
j_gene: TRBJ1-5
abundance: few
v_gene: TRBV6-2/TRBV6-3

CDR3aa: CASRRGVTEAFF
CDR3nt: TGTGCCAGCCGCAGGGGGGTTACTGAAGCTTTCTTT
d_gene: TRBD1
j_gene: TRBJ1-1
abundance: NA
v_gene: TRBV12-3/TRBV12-4

CDR3aa: CASSYLAGELYEQYF
CDR3nt: TGTGCCAGCAGTTACTTAGCGGGGGAGCTCTACGAGCAGTACTTC
d_gene: TRBD2
j_gene: TRBJ2-7
abundance: many
v_gene: TRBV12-3/TRBV12-4

CDR3aa: CSARPLRGNYGYTF
CDR3nt: TGCAGTGCTAGACCGTTAAGAGGAAACTATGGCTACACCTTC
d_gene: NA
j_gene: TRBJ1-2
abundance: NA
v_gene: TRBV20-1

CDR3aa: CASRDRDRPYGYTF
CDR3nt: TGTGCCAGCAGGGACCGGGACAGGCCGTATGGCTACACCTTC
d_gene: TRBD1
j_gene: TRBJ1-2
abundance: NA
v_gene: TRBV12-3/TRBV12-4

CDR3aa: CASSYDPFGSLNSGANVLTF
CDR3nt: TGTGCCAGCAGTTACGATCCGTTTGGGTCTTTGAACTCTGGGGCCAACGTCCTGACTTTC
d_gene: NA
j_gene: TRBJ2-6
abundance: NA
v_gene: TRBV6-2/TRBV6-3

CDR3aa: CASSLITGGKDGYTF
CDR3nt: TGTGCCAGCAGCCTTATAACAGGGGGCAAGGACGGCTACACCTTC
d_gene: TRBD1
j_gene: TRBJ1-2
abundance: few
v_gene: TRBV11-2

CDR3aa: CASSVVSPSSYNSPLHF
CDR3nt: TGTGCCAGCAGTGTCGTCAGTCCGAGCTCCTATAATTCACCCCTCCACTTT
d_gene: NA
j_gene: TRBJ1-6
abundance: few
v_gene: TRBV2

CDR3aa: CASSDSRGVWGNTEAFF
CDR3nt: TGCGCCAGCAGTGACTCGCGAGGGGTTTGGGGGAACACTGAAGCTTTCTTT
d_gene: NA
j_gene: TRBJ1-1
abundance: NA
v_gene: TRBV10-1

CDR3aa: CASSFASGGETQYF
CDR3nt: TGTGCCAGCAGTTTCGCTAGCGGGGGGGAGACCCAGTACTTC
d_gene: TRBD2
j_gene: TRBJ2-5
abundance: NA
v_gene: TRBV12-3/TRBV12-4

CDR3aa: CSASFGGRDYGYTF
CDR3nt: TGCAGTGCTAGTTTCGGGGGGCGCGACTATGGCTACACCTTC
d_gene: NA
j_gene: TRBJ1-2
abundance: NA
v_gene: TRBV20-1

CDR3aa: CASSYRQGEETQYF
CDR3nt: TGTGCCAGCAGTTATCGACAGGGGGAAGAGACCCAGTACTTC
d_gene: TRBD1
j_gene: TRBJ2-5
abundance: few
v_gene: TRBV6-6

CDR3aa: CASSESRATEAFF
CDR3nt: TGTGCCAGCAGTGAATCCAGGGCCACTGAAGCTTTCTTT
d_gene: NA
j_gene: TRBJ1-1
abundance: NA
v_gene: TRBV25-1

CDR3aa: CASSTGGTGYTF
CDR3nt: TGTGCCAGCAGTACAGGGGGCACTGGCTACACCTTC
d_gene: TRBD1
j_gene: TRBJ1-2
abundance: many
v_gene: TRBV12-3/TRBV12-4

CDR3aa: CAIQGSWTEAFF
CDR3nt: TGTGCCATACAGGGAAGTTGGACTGAAGCTTTCTTT
d_gene: NA
j_gene: TRBJ1-1
abundance: few
v_gene: TRBV15

CDR3aa: CASSFKGLPMNTEAFF
CDR3nt: TGTGCCAGCAGTTTTAAAGGATTACCGATGAACACTGAAGCTTTCTTT
d_gene: NA
j_gene: TRBJ1-1
abundance: NA
v_gene: TRBV28

CDR3aa: CASSIGGAGNQPQHF
CDR3nt: TGTGCCAGTAGTATAGGGGGGGCAGGCAATCAGCCCCAGCATTTT
d_gene: NA
j_gene: TRBJ1-5
abundance: few
v_gene: TRBV19

CDR3aa: CASSESRFTDTQYF
CDR3nt: TGCGCCAGCAGTGAGTCAAGATTCACAGATACGCAGTATTTT
d_gene: NA
j_gene: TRBJ2-3
abundance: NA
v_gene: TRBV10-1

CDR3aa: CASIHRQADTQYF
CDR3nt: TGTGCCAGCATCCATAGACAGGCAGATACGCAGTATTTT
d_gene: NA
j_gene: TRBJ2-3
abundance: NA
v_gene: TRBV7-9

CDR3aa: CASSQDRALPYNEQFF
CDR3nt: TGTGCCAGCAGCCAAGATCGGGCTCTCCCATACAATGAGCAGTTCTTC
d_gene: NA
j_gene: TRBJ2-1
abundance: NA
v_gene: TRBV14

CDR3aa: CASSPRERGNTEAFF
CDR3nt: TGTGCCAGCAGCCCCCGGGAGCGAGGGAACACTGAAGCTTTCTTT
d_gene: NA
j_gene: TRBJ1-1
abundance: few
v_gene: TRBV7-9

CDR3aa: CASSQVPTAYIQYF
CDR3nt: TGCGCCAGCAGCCAAGTACCCACCGCGTACATTCAGTACTTC
d_gene: NA
j_gene: TRBJ2-4
abundance: few
v_gene: TRBV4-3

CDR3aa: CASSRSIGGTEAFF
CDR3nt: TGTGCCAGCAGCCGATCAATAGGGGGCACTGAAGCTTTCTTT
d_gene: NA
j_gene: TRBJ1-1
abundance: few
v_gene: TRBV7-9

CDR3aa: CASSDDRGLLEKLFF
CDR3nt: TGTGCCAGCAGCGACGACAGGGGCCTCCTAGAAAAACTGTTTTTT
d_gene: TRBD1
j_gene: TRBJ1-4
abundance: NA
v_gene: TRBV7-9

CDR3aa: CASSPTQGETQYF
CDR3nt: TGTGCCAGCAGCCCGACACAGGGGGAGACCCAGTACTTC
d_gene: TRBD1
j_gene: TRBJ2-5
abundance: once
v_gene: TRBV4-2

CDR3aa: CASSLGWDRDYGYTF
CDR3nt: TGTGCCAGCAGCTTAGGGTGGGACAGGGATTATGGCTACACCTTC
d_gene: TRBD1
j_gene: TRBJ1-2
abundance: NA
v_gene: TRBV7-9

CDR3aa: CATSDFDSMGLHRELFF
CDR3nt: TGTGCCACCAGTGATTTTGACTCAATGGGGCTTCACCGGGAGCTGTTTTTT
d_gene: NA
j_gene: TRBJ2-2
abundance: NA
v_gene: TRBV24-1

CDR3aa: CASSLSSHQPQHF
CDR3nt: TGTGCCAGCAGTTTATCCAGCCATCAGCCCCAGCATTTT
d_gene: NA
j_gene: TRBJ1-5
abundance: many
v_gene: TRBV12-3/TRBV12-4

CDR3aa: CASSLKRVGNTEAFF
CDR3nt: TGTGCCAGCAGCTTAAAAAGGGTGGGGAACACTGAAGCTTTCTTT
d_gene: NA
j_gene: TRBJ1-1
abundance: few
v_gene: TRBV7-8

CDR3aa: CASGLGKEQFF
CDR3nt: TGTGCTAGTGGTTTGGGTAAGGAGCAGTTCTTT
d_gene: NA
j_gene: TRBJ2-1
abundance: NA
v_gene: TRBV12-5

CDR3aa: CASSPRSGDWETQYF
CDR3nt: TGTGCCAGCAGTCCGCGTAGCGGGGACTGGGAGACCCAGTACTTC
d_gene: TRBD2
j_gene: TRBJ2-5
abundance: few
v_gene: TRBV7-2

CDR3aa: CASSHSMGTHEAFF
CDR3nt: TGTGCCAGCAGTCACTCCATGGGGACACATGAAGCTTTCTTT
d_gene: NA
j_gene: TRBJ1-1
abundance: NA
v_gene: TRBV6-5

CDR3aa: CASSLNRGSGIANYGYTF
CDR3nt: TGTGCCAGCAGCTTAAATAGAGGTTCTGGGATAGCTAACTATGGCTACACCTTC
d_gene: NA
j_gene: TRBJ1-2
abundance: few
v_gene: TRBV7-2

CDR3aa: CASSSTSGVADTQYF
CDR3nt: TGTGCCAGCAGCAGCACTAGCGGGGTTGCAGATACGCAGTATTTT
d_gene: TRBD2
j_gene: TRBJ2-3
abundance: many
v_gene: TRBV6-5

CDR3aa: CASSYPGQGPRGAKNIQYF
CDR3nt: TGTGCCAGCAGCTATCCGGGACAGGGGCCCCGAGGGGCCAAAAACATTCAGTACTTC
d_gene: TRBD1
j_gene: TRBJ2-4
abundance: NA
v_gene: TRBV13

CDR3aa: CASSETPGGNYGYTF
CDR3nt: TGTGCCAGCAGTGAAACACCAGGGGGAAACTATGGCTACACCTTC
d_gene: TRBD1
j_gene: TRBJ1-2
abundance: few
v_gene: TRBV6-1

CDR3aa: CASSYSTGGNTDTQYF
CDR3nt: TGTGCCAGCAGTTACTCTACGGGGGGGAACACAGATACGCAGTATTTT
d_gene: TRBD2
j_gene: TRBJ2-3
abundance: few
v_gene: TRBV6-5

CDR3aa: CSVEDLDRDTEAFF
CDR3nt: TGCAGCGTTGAAGATCTTGACAGGGACACTGAAGCTTTCTTT
d_gene: TRBD1
j_gene: TRBJ1-1
abundance: NA
v_gene: TRBV29-1

CDR3aa: CASSLRWTVVHQPQHF
CDR3nt: TGTGCCAGCAGTTTACGTTGGACAGTTGTTCATCAGCCCCAGCATTTT
d_gene: NA
j_gene: TRBJ1-5
abundance: NA
v_gene: TRBV27

CDR3aa: CASSDSSSSGELFF
CDR3nt: TGTGCCAGCAGTGACTCGTCCTCTTCTGGGGAGCTGTTTTTT
d_gene: NA
j_gene: TRBJ2-2
abundance: NA
v_gene: TRBV6-4

CDR3aa: CASSLAVSGGGDTQYF
CDR3nt: TGTGCCAGCAGCTTAGCGGTTAGCGGGGGTGGAGATACGCAGTATTTT
d_gene: TRBD2
j_gene: TRBJ2-3
abundance: many
v_gene: TRBV7-6

CDR3aa: CASSFYRGGHGYTF
CDR3nt: TGTGCCAGCAGTTTCTACAGGGGAGGCCATGGCTACACCTTC
d_gene: TRBD1
j_gene: TRBJ1-2
abundance: NA
v_gene: TRBV6-2/TRBV6-3

CDR3aa: CASSYGNSGNTIYF
CDR3nt: TGTGCCAGCAGTTACGGCAACTCTGGAAACACCATATATTTT
d_gene: NA
j_gene: TRBJ1-3
abundance: many
v_gene: TRBV6-5

CDR3aa: CASSFGPASNGYTF
CDR3nt: TGTGCCAGCAGTTTCGGGCCCGCGTCGAATGGCTACACCTTC
d_gene: NA
j_gene: TRBJ1-2
abundance: NA
v_gene: TRBV27

CDR3aa: CATSETPSGDGHQPQHF
CDR3nt: TGTGCCACCAGTGAGACCCCCTCGGGGGATGGACATCAGCCCCAGCATTTT
d_gene: NA
j_gene: TRBJ1-5
abundance: NA
v_gene: TRBV24-1

CDR3aa: CATSRENQGLNGYTF
CDR3nt: TGTGCCACCAGCAGAGAAAACCAGGGGCTCAATGGCTACACCTTC
d_gene: NA
j_gene: TRBJ1-2
abundance: NA
v_gene: TRBV15

CDR3aa: CASRRQGDTGELFF
CDR3nt: TGTGCCTCCCGGCGACAGGGAGACACCGGGGAGCTGTTTTTT
d_gene: TRBD1
j_gene: TRBJ2-2
abundance: once
v_gene: TRBV6-5